These 14 T cell receptor beta chains were sequenced from one sample in a study of OX40 agonist ivuxolimab in advanced cancers. Here immunoSEQ multiplex PCR was the method, and the copy in TCRdb shows in-frame clones only, minus some. Counted here are some 43,000 clones, approximately 84% occurring once; the ten biggest clones make up about 15%. Sequences were derived from CD4+ or CD8+ T cells sorted from blood, sampled in a trial of the OX40 agonist ivuxolimab. Receptors were obtained from an adult with an advanced solid tumor such as melanoma, head and neck, liver or kidney cancer.

This clone was counted only a few times. The gene calls are TRBV6-5 and TRBJ1-5; D might be TRBD1 (5 bases). Germline V lookup: CDR1 MNHEY, CDR2 SVGAGI. V was trimmed by 6 bases and J by 2 bases, leaving 14 bases between them. CDR3 size: 15 residues. The CDR3 DNA reads as TGTGCCAGCAGACCCCCGGGAGGGGGCAATCAGCCCCAGCATTTT. Its translation: CASRPPGGGNQPQHF.

This clone was counted only a few times. V usage is TRBV19 and J usage is TRBJ1-3; 7 bases line up with TRBD1. J lost 0 bases, V lost 3 bases, and 11 bases had no gene match. Germline CDR1 and CDR2: LNHDA and SQIVND (reference sequence). This CDR3 spans 18 amino acids. CDR3 loop: CASSIWQGDSPSGNTIYF. Written as DNA, the CDR3 is TGTGCCAGTAGTATCTGGCAGGGGGATTCTCCCTCTGGAAACACCATATATTTT.

On this clone itself: Relative to the germline gene, one junction end is altered; a read error may explain this. The J gene is TRBJ2-4, the V gene TRBV19; 7 bases are shared with TRBD1. The CDR3 totals 13 residues. Germline assignment: CDR1 LNHDA and CDR2 SQIVND (reference sequence). The CDR3 sequence: CASSRDLRDSSNF. CDR3 nucleotide sequence: TGTGCCAGTAGTAGAGACTTACGGGACAGCAGTAACTTC.

This clone showed up just once. The V and J genes are TRBV5-4 and TRBJ2-7; D could derive from TRBD1 or TRBD2 (5 bases each). The CDR3 consists of 14 residues. Germline loops: CDR1 SGHNT, CDR2 YYREEE (reference sequence). V lost 2 bases to trimming and J lost 1 base, with 10 bases between them. The CDR3 protein is CASSLPGSSYEQYF. CDR3 in DNA: TGTGCCAGCAGCTTACCAGGGAGTTCCTACGAGCAGTACTTC. Full variable domain (missing parts from reference TRBV5-4 and TRBJ2-7): ETGVTQSPTHLIKTRGQQVTLRCSSQSGHNTVSWYQQALGQGPQFIFQYYREEENGRGNFPPRFSGLQFPNYSSELNVNALELDDSALYLCASSLPGSSYEQYFGPGTRLTVT.

This clone was picked up one time. The same CDR3 arises from other DNA sequences in this sample as well. The J gene is TRBJ2-7, the V gene TRBV9, with 10 bases matching TRBD1. The CDR3 runs to 14 residues. The germline CDR1 and CDR2 sequences are SGDLS and YYNGEE. The ends lost 0 bases at V and 4 bases at J; junction bases unmatched: 1. In nucleotides, the CDR3 is TGTGCCAGCAGCGTAGGACAGGGGGCATACGAGCAGTACTTC. This encodes CASSVGQGAYEQYF.

V gene TRBV7-6 combines with J gene TRBJ2-3; 9 positions agree with TRBD2. The V gene end was trimmed by 4 bases and the J gene end by 4 bases; junction bases not matched to a gene: 6. CDR1 and CDR2 (germline): SGHVS, FNYEAQ. This CDR3 region has 15 residues. The CDR3 reads CASSSLAGGPDTQYF. Written as DNA, the CDR3 is TGTGCCAGCAGCTCCTTGGCGGGGGGGCCAGATACGCAGTATTTT.

The chain couples TRBV27 to TRBJ2-1; unclear D gene. The CDR3 has 12 residues. The ends were cut back, 0 bases at V and 11 bases at J, with 8 bases in the middle. Per the germline V gene, CDR1 is MNHEY and CDR2 is SMNVEV (reference sequence). CDR3 region: CASSLSGKKQFF. The CDR3 nucleotides are TGTGCCAGCAGTTTATCAGGCAAGAAGCAGTTCTTC.

CDR3 sequence reads: CASSQDGGKSSYNEQFF. In DNA, the CDR3 is TGCGCCAGCAGCCAAGATGGCGGGAAGAGCTCCTACAATGAGCAGTTCTTC. The chain uses TRBV4-3 and TRBJ2-1, with TRBD2 as a possible D gene (6 bases). This CDR3 contains 17 residues. The V end lost 0 bases, the J end lost 0 bases, and 12 bases lay between the germline ends. Germline CDR1 LGHNA, CDR2 YSLEER.

The chain has TRBV6-6 and TRBJ2-7, with D perhaps matching TRBD2 (6 bases). Germline CDR1 MNHNY, CDR2 SVGAGI (reference sequence). The V gene lost 3 bases and the J gene lost 5 bases, with 17 bases spanning the gap. The length of the CDR3 is 15 residues. CDR3 sequence (DNA): TGTGCCAGCAGTTATCCCTCGGAGGGGAACAACGAGCAGTACTTC. Protein product: CASSYPSEGNNEQYF.

This chain uses TRBV9 with TRBJ2-2; D perhaps matches TRBD1 (5 bases). Germline CDR1 reads SGDLS; CDR2 reads YYNGEE. Trimming left V 1 base short and J 3 bases short, with 7 bases between. This CDR3 region has 14 residues. The CDR3 protein is CASSVQGYTGELFF. In DNA, the CDR3 is TGTGCCAGCAGCGTACAGGGTTACACCGGGGAGCTGTTTTTT.

V usage is TRBV10-3 and J usage is TRBJ2-2; TRBD1 matches at 7 bases. Trimming at V came to 6 bases and at J to 0 bases, leaving 4 bases not matched to a gene. The CDR3 is 15 amino acids. CDR1 is ENHRY, CDR2 SYGVKD, per germline. The CDR3, as DNA: TGTGCCATCAGCACGGACAGGTCGAACACCGGGGAGCTGTTTTTT. This translates into CAISTDRSNTGELFF.

This clone was counted a single time. The chain carries TRBV4-1 and TRBJ2-1; TRBD2 matches at 8 bases. CDR3 length equals 18 residues. Germline V gives CDR1 MGHRA, CDR2 YSYEKL. Trimming at V came to 6 bases and at J to 6 bases, leaving 19 bases not matched to a gene. This CDR3 is CASSQWPGLEVSANEQFF. The CDR3 DNA follows: TGCGCCAGCAGTCAATGGCCGGGACTAGAGGTTTCCGCCAATGAGCAGTTCTTC.

The J gene is TRBJ2-7, the V gene TRBV6-4; D possibly corresponds to TRBD2 (6 bases). Looked up from germline, CDR1 is MRHNA and CDR2 is SNTAGT. V was shortened by 2 bases and J by 5 bases, with 10 bases between the two germline ends. The CDR3 consists of 13 residues. This chain's CDR3 is CASSDRGGNEQYV. The CDR3 coding sequence is TGTGCCAGCAGTGACAGGGGAGGCAACGAGCAGTACGTC.

This rearrangement joins TRBV28 to TRBJ2-7, with TRBD2 as a possible D gene (6 bases). V lost 2 bases, J lost 2 bases, and 7 bases lay in between. CDR1 and CDR2 (germline): MDHEN, SYDVKM. The CDR3 is 13 residues long. For the CDR3, the DNA is TGTGCCAGCAGTTTACCGGGGGCCTACGAGCAGTACTTC. Protein product: CASSLPGAYEQYF.